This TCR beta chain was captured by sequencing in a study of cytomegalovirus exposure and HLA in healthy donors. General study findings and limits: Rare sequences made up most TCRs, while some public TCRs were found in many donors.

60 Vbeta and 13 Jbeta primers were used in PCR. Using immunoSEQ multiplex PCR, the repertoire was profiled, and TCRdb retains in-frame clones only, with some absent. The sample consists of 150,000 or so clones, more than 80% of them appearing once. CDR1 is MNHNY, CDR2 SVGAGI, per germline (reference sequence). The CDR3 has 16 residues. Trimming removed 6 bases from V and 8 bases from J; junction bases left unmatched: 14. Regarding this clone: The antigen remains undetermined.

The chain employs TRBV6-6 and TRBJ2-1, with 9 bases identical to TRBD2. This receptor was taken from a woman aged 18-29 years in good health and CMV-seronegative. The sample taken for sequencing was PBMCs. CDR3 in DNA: TGTGCCAGCAGGTTACAGGCGGGAGGGGGGATGGATGAGCAGTTCTTC. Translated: CASRLQAGGGMDEQFF.